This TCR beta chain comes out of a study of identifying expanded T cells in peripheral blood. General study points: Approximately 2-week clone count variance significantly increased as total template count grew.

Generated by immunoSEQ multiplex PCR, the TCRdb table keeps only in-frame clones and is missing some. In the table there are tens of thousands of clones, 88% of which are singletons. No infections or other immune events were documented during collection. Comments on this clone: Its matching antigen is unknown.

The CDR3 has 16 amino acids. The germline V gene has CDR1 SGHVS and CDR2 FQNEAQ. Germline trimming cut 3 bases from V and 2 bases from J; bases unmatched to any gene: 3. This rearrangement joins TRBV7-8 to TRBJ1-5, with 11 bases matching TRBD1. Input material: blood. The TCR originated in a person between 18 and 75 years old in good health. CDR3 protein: CASSLDRGQRNQPQHF. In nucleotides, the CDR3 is TGTGCCAGCAGCTTGGACAGGGGGCAGCGCAATCAGCCCCAGCATTTT.